This is a list of T cell receptor beta chains from one sample in a study of breast tumors, draining lymph nodes, adjacent tissues. TCRdb reprocessed the multiplex PCR reads with MiXCR, giving one entry per CDR3 protein. This table holds approximately 280,000 distinct CDR3 sequences, 30% found once. The specimen sequenced was axillary lymph node tissue. The receptors stem from a female donor with breast cancer. Some clones in this sample may be carry-over from other donors' samples. Both conserved end residues are part of each CDR3. D genes are given only for firm matches. Clone size appears in some rows only: once, few, many, or a class for an expanded clone.

TRBJ2-7 many TRBD1 TRBV11-2 CASSFPAAGDRGEEQQYF TGTGCCAGCAGCTTCCCTGCTGCCGGGGACAGGGGTGAGGAACAGCAGTACTTC
TRBJ2-1 many . TRBV7-9 CASSGRAGSYNEQFF TGTGCCAGCAGCGGCAGGGCGGGGTCCTACAATGAGCAGTTCTTC
TRBJ2-5 many . TRBV2 CASSVLGVAETQYF TGTGCCAGCAGTGTGTTAGGGGTGGCAGAGACCCAGTACTTC
TRBJ2-7 many . TRBV6-5 CASSYSASRQYEQYF TGTGCCAGCAGTTACTCGGCTAGTCGGCAATACGAGCAGTACTTC
TRBJ2-2 many TRBD2 TRBV2 CASSELGLAATGELFF TGTGCCAGCAGTGAGTTGGGACTAGCTGCCACCGGGGAGCTGTTTTTT
TRBJ1-5 . . TRBV10-3 CAMGGTSNQPQHF TGTGCCATGGGGGGAACTAGCAATCAGCCCCAGCATTTT
TRBJ1-1 . . TRBV18 CASSPRGDMNTEAFF TGTGCCAGCTCACCACGGGGGGACATGAACACTGAAGCTTTCTTT
TRBJ1-5 . . TRBV6-4 CASRDLQVNQPQHF TGTGCCAGCAGAGATTTGCAAGTCAATCAGCCCCAGCATTTT
TRBJ1-6 . TRBD1 TRBV15 CATSRGTGGQSPLHF TGTGCCACCAGTAGAGGGACAGGGGGCCAGTCACCCCTCCACTTT
TRBJ2-1 many TRBD2 TRBV7-6 CASSLSERELRQFF TGTGCCAGCAGCTTGTCTGAGCGGGAGCTACGACAGTTCTTC
TRBJ2-3 . . TRBV3-1 CASSRNPISRNTDTQYF TGTGCCAGCAGCCGCAACCCAATTAGTCGGAACACAGATACGCAGTATTTT
TRBJ2-1 . TRBD2 TRBV11-1 CASSLGLAGNERFF TGTGCCAGCAGCTTAGGACTAGCGGGAAATGAGCGGTTCTTC
TRBJ2-5 many . TRBV7-9 CASSSDLVGETQYF TGTGCCAGCAGCTCGGACCTAGTGGGAGAGACCCAGTACTTC
TRBJ2-1 . TRBD2 TRBV5-1 CASSLGTSGSKPYNEQFF TGCGCCAGCAGCTTGGGGACTAGCGGGAGCAAGCCCTACAATGAGCAGTTCTTC
TRBJ2-7 many . TRBV20-1 CSARDVTTYEQYF TGCAGTGCTAGAGACGTCACTACCTACGAGCAGTACTTC
TRBJ2-1 many . TRBV20-1 CSARARVMGINEQFF TGCAGTGCTAGAGCCAGGGTTATGGGGATTAATGAGCAGTTCTTC
TRBJ1-5 many . TRBV2 CASSEREGLDQPQHF TGTGCCAGCAGTGAGAGAGAAGGGCTTGATCAGCCCCAGCATTTT
TRBJ2-5 . . TRBV20-1 CSAGDNSVREAQYF TGCAGTGCTGGAGATAATTCGGTCCGAGAGGCCCAGTACTTC
TRBJ2-1 . . TRBV12-5 CASSSTGPNNEQFF TGTGCCAGCAGTTCAACGGGCCCTAACAATGAGCAGTTCTTC
TRBJ1-1 . . TRBV19 CAAGLGRGTEAFF TGTGCAGCAGGGTTGGGAAGGGGCACTGAAGCTTTCTTT
TRBJ2-1 few TRBD2 TRBV19 CASKLAGINNEQFF TGTGCCAGTAAACTAGCGGGTATCAACAATGAGCAGTTCTTC
TRBJ2-7 many . TRBV5-1 CASSPGGGGYEQYF TGCGCCAGCAGCCCCGGAGGGGGCGGCTACGAGCAGTACTTC
TRBJ1-5 many . TRBV5-4 CASSFGGGGINQPQHF TGTGCCAGCAGCTTCGGGGGAGGGGGGATCAATCAGCCCCAGCATTTT
TRBJ2-7 few . TRBV6-6 CASSYSPSYEQYF TGTGCCAGCAGTTACTCGCCCTCCTACGAGCAGTACTTC
TRBJ2-2 . TRBD2 TRBV30 CAWSVGGLAGAAGELFF TGTGCCTGGAGTGTTGGGGGACTAGCGGGAGCCGCCGGGGAGCTGTTTTTT
TRBJ2-3 . . TRBV9 CASSARPDSTDTPCF TGTGCCAGCAGCGCCAGACCGGACAGCACAGATACGCCGTGTTTT
TRBJ2-2 many . TRBV7-6 CASSLAGGNTGELFF TGTGCCAGCAGCTTAGCGGGGGGTAACACCGGGGAGCTGTTTTTT
TRBJ1-6 many TRBD1 TRBV5-6 CASSPRTGGTSPLHF TGTGCCAGCAGCCCCCGGACAGGGGGCACCTCACCCCTCCACTTT
TRBJ1-5 many TRBD1 TRBV20-1 CSAAAGGQPQHF TGCAGTGCCGCGGCAGGGGGACAGCCCCAGCATTTT
TRBJ1-4 . . TRBV18 CASSPAGGEEKLFF TGTGCCAGCTCACCTGCCGGGGGTGAGGAAAAACTGTTTTTT
TRBJ1-5 many TRBD1 TRBV2 CASRTQGNQPQHF TGTGCCAGCAGAACACAGGGGAATCAGCCCCAGCATTTT
TRBJ2-7 many . TRBV12-5 CASGLVRGLAEAYEQYF TGTGCTAGTGGTTTGGTACGGGGGCTAGCTGAAGCCTACGAGCAGTACTTC
TRBJ2-5 many TRBD2 TRBV7-8 CASSLVASGREYQETQYF TGTGCCAGCAGCTTAGTGGCTAGCGGGAGGGAGTACCAAGAGACCCAGTACTTC
TRBJ2-7 many . TRBV7-8 CASSPRDKTYEQYF TGTGCCAGCAGCCCAAGGGACAAGACCTACGAGCAGTACTTC
TRBJ2-3 once . TRBV6-5 CARSAPGLRGYF TGTGCCCGCAGTGCTCCGGGCCTCAGGGGGTATTTT
TRBJ2-3 many TRBD2 TRBV6-1 CASTQWGVAGGTDTQYF TGTGCCAGCACACAATGGGGGGTAGCGGGGGGCACAGATACGCAGTATTTT
TRBJ2-2 many . TRBV4-1 CASSPGGGRRGTGELFF TGCGCCAGCAGCCCCGGCGGCGGACGCCGGGGCACCGGGGAGCTGTTTTTT
TRBJ2-5 . TRBD2 TRBV29-1 CSVLGGGPGGETRHF TGCAGCGTTCTCGGGGGAGGGCCGGGGGGGGAGACCCGGCACTTC
TRBJ2-3 . . TRBV18 CASSPRWGDVTDTQYF TGTGCCAGCTCACCAAGATGGGGAGATGTAACAGATACGCAGTATTTT
TRBJ1-1 . TRBD1 TRBV29-1 CSTRTGVKGTEAFF TGCAGCACAAGGACAGGGGTAAAGGGCACTGAAGCTTTCTTT